Shown below are 11 T cell receptor beta chains from a single sample sequenced in a study of blood T cell repertoires in COVID-19. The table came from immunoSEQ multiplex PCR; TCRdb's copy has only in-frame clones and leaves some out. The data show roughly 160,000 clones, with approximately 88% seen just once and around 13% held by the top ten. Sequencing input: PBMCs or T cells enriched from blood (not recorded which). The receptor source for this set is an older woman who had recovered from COVID-19.

This clone is a singleton in its sample. For the CDR3, the DNA is TGCGCCAGCAGCTTGGGGACGGGACAGAACACAGATACGCAGTATTTT. This codes for CASSLGTGQNTDTQYF. The genes are TRBV5-1 and TRBJ2-3; TRBD1 matches 7 bases. Losses at the gene ends were 0 bases for V and 2 bases for J; bases not matched to a gene: 6. The germline gives CDR1 SGHRS, CDR2 YFSETQ. This CDR3 is built from 16 residues.

The CDR3 region has the DNA TGCGCCAGCAGCTCGGGAGGGGGCCAACTTTTAGGCTATGGCTACACCTTC. It translates to CASSSGGGQLLGYGYTF. The chain employs TRBV5-1 and TRBJ1-2; 7 bases are shared with TRBD1. V shed 3 bases, J shed 4 bases, and the junction held 15 bases outside the gene matches. Germline CDR1 SGHRS, CDR2 YFSETQ. The CDR3 is 17 residues long.

The chain recombines TRBV30 with TRBJ2-5; 8 positions match TRBD2. CDR1 GTSNPN and CDR2 SVGIG come from the germline V gene (reference sequence). V shed 3 bases and J 4 bases; nucleotides not matched to a gene: 7. The CDR3 is 14 residues long. The CDR3: CAWSTGGAGETQYF. The CDR3 DNA sequence: TGTGCCTGGAGCACGGGGGGGGCCGGAGAGACCCAGTACTTC.

This clone has only a few counts. The chain combines TRBV10-2 with TRBJ1-3; D gene uncertain. Germline CDR1 is WSHSY and CDR2 is SAAADI. CDR3 size: 15 residues. V gave up 0 bases and J gave up 4 bases, with 10 bases separating them. The CDR3: CASSESATPGNTIYF. The CDR3 DNA follows: TGCGCCAGCAGTGAGTCGGCGACACCAGGAAACACCATATATTTT.

The table lists this clone with a few counts. The chain employs TRBV6-5 and TRBJ1-5, with 7 positions matching TRBD1. Per germline, CDR1 MNHEY and CDR2 SVGAGI. J gave up 1 base and V 6 bases, and 3 bases lay outside the gene matches. The CDR3 is made up of 14 amino acids. The DNA of the CDR3 is TGTGCCAGCAGCCTGGGACAGAGCAATCAGCCCCAGCATTTT. Translation gives CASSLGQSNQPQHF.

This clone has just one count. The chain uses TRBV5-8 and TRBJ1-6; D unclear. Germline V gene sequence: CDR1 SGHTS, CDR2 YDEGEE. This CDR3 comprises 16 residues. V shed 4 bases and J shed 9 bases, with 20 bases lying between them. The CDR3 loop reads CASSNRGSLSGSPLHF. In nucleotides, the CDR3 is TGTGCCAGCAGCAACCGCGGGTCGCTCTCGGGTTCACCCCTCCACTTT. The variable domain in full, completed from reference TRBV5-8 and TRBJ1-6, reads EAGVTQSPTHLIKTRGQQATLRCSPISGHTSVYWYQQALGLGLQFLLWYDEGEERNRGNFPPRFSGRQFPNYSSELNVNALELEDSALYLCASSNRGSLSGSPLHFGNGTRLTVT.

This clone was counted a few times. V gene TRBV5-1 combines with J gene TRBJ2-2; D uncertain. The CDR3 totals 15 residues. V shed 4 bases and J shed 7 bases, with 17 bases lying between them. Germline V gene sequence: CDR1 SGHRS, CDR2 YFSETQ. DNA of the CDR3: TGCGCCAGCAGCAGAACTACGACTGCTAACGGGGAGCTGTTTTTT. Translating gives CASSRTTTANGELFF.

The rearrangement links TRBV19 to TRBJ1-2; D is ambiguous. The CDR3 is 15 amino acids. The ends were cut back, 7 bases at V and 4 bases at J, with 19 bases in the middle. Germline values: CDR1 LNHDA, CDR2 SQIVND (reference sequence). Here the CDR3 DNA reads TGTGCCAGTAATGCAAGAGGTCTCTTAGGCTATGGCTACACCTTC. As protein: CASNARGLLGYGYTF.

This chain connects TRBV13 to TRBJ1-1; D not resolved. Between the trimmed V and J ends, which lost 2 bases and 10 bases, there was a span of 14 bases. This CDR3 is built from 13 residues. CDR1 is PRHDT and CDR2 is FYEKMQ in the germline V gene (reference sequence). The CDR3 DNA follows: TGTGCCAGCAGCTTATACACGGGCCGGGGAGCTTTCTTT. Translation: CASSLYTGRGAFF.

The CDR3 DNA reads as TGTGCCAGCAGCAGTTTCGGGGGAGGGCCTAATGAGCAGTTCTTC. Its translation: CASSSFGGGPNEQFF. The chain combines TRBV7-3 with TRBJ2-1, with TRBD2 identical over 7 bases. The CDR3 totals 15 residues. The V gene's germline CDR1 is SGHTA and CDR2 FQGTGA. V lost 5 bases to trimming and J lost 7 bases; unmatched junction nucleotides: 11.

The rearrangement uses TRBV27 and TRBJ2-3; 8 nucleotides agree with TRBD2. The V segment lost 5 bases and the J segment 2 bases; nucleotides outside the gene matches: 12. The CDR3 is 17 residues long. The germline gives CDR1 MNHEY, CDR2 SMNVEV (reference sequence). CDR3 coding DNA: TGTGCCAGCAGTGTGGTGTCCACGCGGGGGGCCACAGATACGCAGTATTTT. It encodes CASSVVSTRGATDTQYF.